This T cell receptor (beta chain) was retrieved from a study of radiation and T cells in renal cell carcinoma. Study conclusions and caveats: Pretreatment tumor biopsies were lacking, so baseline clonotypes are unknown.

Comments on this clone: Its target is not known.

Trimming cost V 2 bases and J 2 bases, with 9 bases left between them. In germline, CDR1 is MNHEY, CDR2 SVGAGI. This CDR3 comprises 14 residues. Time point specified: blood 4 weeks post-SBRT, at nephrectomy. Treatment here: 15 Gy SBRT to primary tumor, nephrectomy 4 weeks later. Nephrectomy followed 15 Gy stereotactic body radiation by 4 weeks. Blood was sampled at baseline, 2 weeks and 4 weeks after SBRT. Profiled with immunoSEQ multiplex PCR; TCRdb holds only in-frame clones, not every one. The sample holds approximately 150,000 clones, approximately 86% seen once. The chain links TRBV6-5 to TRBJ1-2, with TRBD1 as a possible D gene (6 bases). This specimen was blood, taken from a patient whose treatment included radiotherapy and nephrectomy. The source of this sequence is a woman in her forties or fifties with renal cell carcinoma. The CDR3 loop is CASSYGTGNYGYTF. The CDR3 region has the DNA TGTGCCAGCAGTTACGGAACAGGGAACTATGGCTACACCTTC.